These 25 T cell receptor beta chains came from one sample sequenced in a study of T-cell memory formation after mild COVID-19. TCRdb re-derived calls from the 5' RACE reads in MiXCR, one entry per CDR3 protein. In the table there are about 320,000 distinct CDR3 sequences, 14% of which are singletons. Input material: PBMCs or a T cell subset sorted from them (not recorded which). The source is a young man who had mild COVID-19 (a few samples of this study predate the infection). Cell type and time point are not known.

This clonotype was detected a few times. V gene TRBV15 combines with J gene TRBJ2-7; 7 bases fit TRBD1. The J segment lost 6 bases and the V segment lost 5 bases, leaving 10 bases of the junction unmatched. The CDR3 runs to 14 residues. CDR1 is LNHNV, CDR2 YYDKDF, per germline (reference sequence). The CDR3, as DNA: TGTGCCACCAGCCCACTGGACAGGTACTCCGAGCAGTACTTC. Translating gives CATSPLDRYSEQYF.

This clonotype appeared a few times. The chain links TRBV7-9 to TRBJ1-6; D not resolved. Trimming pared 0 bases from V and 3 bases from J, leaving 12 bases between. Germline V lookup: CDR1 SEHNR, CDR2 FQNEAQ (reference sequence). The CDR3 is made up of 17 amino acids. The CDR3 DNA reads as TGTGCCAGCAGCTTAGCGCTAGGAGAGAGCTATAATTCACCCCTCCACTTT. It encodes CASSLALGESYNSPLHF.

Ten or more counts support this clonotype. The V gene is TRBV5-5, the J gene TRBJ1-2; a weak D match, TRBD1 (6 bases). With 0 bases removed from V and 3 bases from J, the gap between germline ends came to 6 bases. This CDR3 region has 13 residues. CDR1 is SGHKS, CDR2 YYEKEE, per germline (reference sequence). The CDR3 loop reads CASSLDRDYGYTF. The CDR3 DNA follows: TGTGCCAGCAGCTTGGACAGGGACTATGGCTACACCTTC.

This clonotype was seen a handful of times. Sequence at one end of the junction differs from germline and may be a read error. The rearrangement uses TRBV4-1 and TRBJ2-1, with TRBD2 matching over 12 bases. Germline CDR1 reads MGHRA; CDR2 reads YSYEKL. The CDR3 consists of 14 residues. DNA of the CDR3: TGCGCCAGCAGCCAAGATTCTACTAGCGGGGGGAGCTACTTC. It yields the protein CASSQDSTSGGSYF.

This clonotype has just a few counts. This chain connects TRBV11-2 to TRBJ1-1, with 8 bases that match TRBD1. The CDR3 extends over 17 amino acids. Germline loops: CDR1 SGHAT, CDR2 FQNNGV. V dropped 1 base and J dropped 5; count of bases not matched to a gene: 12. The DNA for the CDR3 is TGTGCCAGCAGCTTAGTGAGAAGGGGACAGGTTTTTACTGAAGCTTTCTTT. Translating it yields CASSLVRRGQVFTEAFF.

The chain recombines TRBV5-1 with TRBJ2-3; D is perhaps TRBD2 (6 bases). This CDR3 is built from 17 residues. V dropped 6 bases and J dropped 4 bases, with 24 bases sitting between them. CDR1 and CDR2 (germline): SGHRS, YFSETQ. The CDR3 protein is CASKLTLVGRRADTQYF. The CDR3 DNA follows: TGCGCCAGCAAACTCACCCTAGTGGGCAGGAGGGCAGATACGCAGTATTTT.

This chain uses TRBV3-1 with TRBJ1-1; TRBD1 might be the D (5 bases). The germline gives CDR1 LGHDT, CDR2 YNNKEL (reference sequence). The CDR3 is 15 amino acids. The ends were cut back, 4 bases at V and 1 base at J, with 13 bases in the middle. The CDR3 sequence: CASSPSWTSNTEAFF. The CDR3 bases are TGTGCCAGCAGCCCCTCCTGGACATCGAACACTGAAGCTTTCTTT.

The chain's CDR3 is CSPLNRTDYGYTF. In DNA form, the CDR3 reads TGCAGTCCCCTTAACAGGACCGACTATGGCTACACCTTC. This chain connects TRBV20-1 to TRBJ1-2; weak D call: TRBD1 (5 bases). Germline V gene data show CDR1 as DFQATT and CDR2 as SNEGSKA (reference sequence). The CDR3 has 13 residues. V dropped 8 bases and J dropped 3 bases, with 16 bases sitting between them.

The chain couples TRBV7-9 to TRBJ1-2; a possible D gene is TRBD1 (5 bases). Trimming took off 4 bases at V and 0 bases at J, with 15 bases between the two ends. The CDR3 extends over 16 amino acids. Germline-derived CDR1 and CDR2 are SEHNR and FQNEAQ (reference sequence). CDR3 residues: CASSSGLGGTNYGYTF. The CDR3 bases are TGTGCCAGCAGCTCTGGCCTGGGGGGAACTAACTATGGCTACACCTTC.

Ten or more counts support this clonotype. The chain employs TRBV28 and TRBJ2-7; D possibly corresponds to TRBD1 (5 bases). Germline CDR1 and CDR2: MDHEN and SYDVKM. This CDR3 is 12 amino acids long. Trimming shortened V by 6 bases and J by 3 bases, and 9 bases separated the two germline ends. CDR3 sequence: CASRTDSYEQYF. The CDR3 nucleotides read TGTGCCAGCAGAACAGACAGCTACGAGCAGTACTTC.

Worth noting for this clonotype: At one boundary the junction diverges from the germline segment, which might be a read error. J is TRBJ2-3 and V is TRBV7-7; D possibly corresponds to TRBD2 (5 bases). The CDR3 spans 17 residues. The germline gives CDR1 SSHAT, CDR2 FNYEAQ (reference sequence). The DNA for the CDR3 is TGTGCTAGCAGCTTAGGGAGAACAGCTGGAGGCACAGATACGCAGTATTTT. Residues: CASSLGRTAGGTDTQYF.

This clonotype was seen repeatedly, ten times or more. The CDR3 loop is CASSFSGGRTEAFF. The CDR3 bases are TGCGCCAGCAGCTTTTCAGGGGGAAGGACTGAAGCTTTCTTT. The genes are TRBV5-1 and TRBJ1-1, with TRBD1 matching 7 bases. J gave up 5 bases and V 2 bases, and 6 bases lay outside the gene matches. CDR1 and CDR2 (germline): SGHRS, YFSETQ. The CDR3 spans 14 residues.

The chain is built from TRBV7-3 and TRBJ2-7; maybe TRBD1 (6 bases). The V and J ends lost 5 bases and 3 bases respectively, with 17 bases between them. The CDR3 spans 15 residues. Germline loops: CDR1 SGHTA, CDR2 FQGTGA. CDR3 sequence: CASSLAPDSVYEQYV. DNA of the CDR3: TGTGCCAGCAGCCTCGCGCCGGACAGTGTCTACGAGCAGTACGTC.

This clonotype was seen a handful of times. The gene calls are TRBV5-1 and TRBJ2-1; 9 bases line up with TRBD1. After removal of 7 bases from V and 5 bases from J, the junction contained 4 bases not matched to a gene. CDR1 and CDR2 from the germline V gene are SGHRS and YFSETQ. This CDR3 contains 13 residues. Here the CDR3 reads CASRDRVDNEQFF. The CDR3 bases are TGCGCCAGCCGGGACAGGGTCGACAATGAGCAGTTCTTC.

There are many counts of this clonotype. This chain joins TRBV4-1 and TRBJ1-1; TRBD1 might be the D (5 bases). This CDR3 contains 17 residues. Germline V CDR1 and CDR2: MGHRA, YSYEKL. V was cut by 4 bases and J by 0 bases, with 18 bases left in between. This CDR3 reads CASSPFWGGPLNTEAFF. The CDR3 DNA reads as TGCGCCAGCAGCCCCTTCTGGGGGGGACCCTTGAACACTGAAGCTTTCTTT.

The V call is TRBV5-6, the J call TRBJ1-5; TRBD1 matches at 9 bases. Looked up from germline, CDR1 is SGHDT and CDR2 is YYEEEE. The length of the CDR3 is 15 residues. V lost 1 base and J lost 7; bases outside the gene matches: 6. The DNA for the CDR3 is TGTGCCAGCAGCTTGAGGGGACAGGGTAGGCAGCCCCAGCATTTT. Its translation: CASSLRGQGRQPQHF.

This clonotype appeared many times. The chain carries TRBV5-1 and TRBJ2-1; 11 nucleotides agree with TRBD1. V dropped 4 bases and J dropped 8; count of bases not matched to a gene: 11. CDR3 length: 16 amino acids. Germline V gene data show CDR1 as SGHRS and CDR2 as YFSETQ. In nucleotides, the CDR3 is TGCGCCAGCAGCGTGGGGTGGACAGGGGGCCATCATGAGCAGTTCTTC. Translating gives CASSVGWTGGHHEQFF.

The gene calls are TRBV12-3 or TRBV12-4 and TRBJ2-1; 9 nucleotides line up with TRBD1. This CDR3 has 14 residues. The V segment lost 5 bases and the J segment 8 bases; nucleotides outside the gene matches: 7. CDR3 residues: CASSLGTGPDEQFF. In DNA, the CDR3 is TGTGCCAGCAGTCTCGGGACAGGGCCGGATGAGCAGTTCTTC.

The chain couples TRBV7-6 to TRBJ1-1; no clear D. V lost 1 base to trimming and J lost 4 bases, with 13 bases between them. This CDR3 comprises 15 residues. The germline CDR1 and CDR2 sequences are SGHVS and FNYEAQ. This CDR3 is CASSLGAGSSTEAFF. The CDR3 bases are TGTGCCAGCAGCTTAGGAGCAGGCTCTTCCACTGAAGCTTTCTTT.

In DNA, the CDR3 is TGTGCCAGCAGCTTAGTTGTAGGTCTCGGGACTAGCGGGGGGAGAGCCGCAGATACGCAGTATTTT. Protein: CASSLVVGLGTSGGRAADTQYF. The chain has TRBV7-6 and TRBJ2-3; 15 positions agree with TRBD2. This CDR3 region has 22 residues. The J segment lost 4 bases and the V segment lost 1 base, leaving 18 bases of the junction unmatched. In germline, CDR1 is SGHVS, CDR2 FNYEAQ.

The chain links TRBV6-6 to TRBJ1-5; D is unresolved. The CDR3 sequence is 13 residues long. Germline values: CDR1 MNHNY, CDR2 SVGAGI (reference sequence). The ends were cut back, 2 bases at V and 3 bases at J, with 5 bases in the middle. The CDR3 DNA sequence: TGTGCCAGCAGTTACCTGATCAATCAGCCCCAGCATTTT. As protein: CASSYLINQPQHF.

The genes are TRBV19 and TRBJ1-1; D is unresolved. V was pared by 5 bases and J by 5 bases, with 12 bases between. Germline loops: CDR1 LNHDA, CDR2 SQIVND (reference sequence). The CDR3 consists of 13 residues. CDR3 amino acids: CASSAGIRTEAFF. CDR3 DNA sequence: TGTGCCAGTAGTGCAGGTATCCGGACTGAAGCTTTCTTT. Together with reference TRBV19 and TRBJ1-1, the CDR3 gives the full variable domain: DGGITQSPKYLFRKEGQNVTLSCEQNLNHDAMYWYRQDPGQGLRLIYYSQIVNDFQKGDIAEGYSVSREKKESFPLTVTSAQKNPTAFYLCASSAGIRTEAFFGQGTRLTVV.

This clonotype was found a few times. This chain joins TRBV7-3 and TRBJ2-3, with 9 nucleotides matching TRBD2. The germline CDR1 and CDR2 sequences are SGHTA and FQGTGA. The CDR3 is 14 amino acids. The junction had 3 bases not matched to a gene; V was cut back by 6 bases and J by 2 bases. CDR3 sequence reads: CASRAGGATDTQYF. CDR3 coding DNA: TGTGCCAGCAGAGCGGGGGGCGCCACAGATACGCAGTATTTT.

This clonotype was detected only a few times. V is TRBV6-1 and J is TRBJ1-5; weak D call: TRBD1 (5 bases). Germline CDR1 reads MNHNS; CDR2 reads SASEGT. The V gene lost 0 bases and the J gene lost 3 bases, with 15 bases spanning the gap. This CDR3 is 17 amino acids long. The CDR3 sequence is CASSEALLGAYNQPQHF. CDR3 DNA sequence: TGTGCCAGCAGTGAAGCGCTGCTAGGGGCCTACAATCAGCCCCAGCATTTT.

The chain employs TRBV2 and TRBJ2-1; 13 bases map to TRBD2. V was pared by 6 bases and J by 7 bases, with 6 bases of the junction left unmatched. The length of the CDR3 is 15 residues. Germline-derived CDR1 and CDR2 are SNHLY and FYNNEI. CDR3 coding DNA: TGTGCCAGCAGAACCGGGACTAGCGGGGCTAATGAGCAGTTCTTC. This gives the protein CASRTGTSGANEQFF.